This TCR beta chain derives from a study of response to subunit inactivated influenza vaccine. Study-wide findings and caveats: T cells newly recruited by each seasonal influenza vaccination are few, the authors suggested.

As regards this clonotype: What it binds is unknown.

Germline V gene data show CDR1 as SGHKS and CDR2 as YYEKEE (reference sequence). After removal of 2 bases from V and 6 bases from J, the junction contained 7 bases not matched to a gene. The CDR3 is 14 amino acids. TCRdb called the RT-PCR reads again in MiXCR, with one record for every CDR3 protein. The sample lists 800,000 or so distinct CDR3 sequences; 21% were seen once. The chain couples TRBV5-5 to TRBJ2-5, with TRBD1 matching over 7 bases. The receptor's source is a man between 50 and 59 years old who received an inactivated influenza vaccine. The material sequenced was PBMCs from blood, taken 4 to 6 days after vaccination. CDR3 DNA: TGTGCCAGCAGCTTAGGACAGGTCCGAAAGACCCAGTACTTC. This gives the protein CASSLGQVRKTQYF.